These 2 T cell receptor beta chains came from one sample sequenced in a study of T cell repertoires in cytomegalovirus infection (dated by TCRdb to the late 2010s). Sequencing relied on an Illumina HiSeq 1500. Starting from the raw public reads, TCRdb applied fastp trimming at Q25, assembled clones with MiXCR and retained in-frame beta chains. All rows with the same CDR3 protein become a single entry with the most common DNA and genes. Counted in this sample were approximately 550,000 distinct CDR3 sequences; 16% of them appeared once. The ten largest clones add up to about 24% of the sample. Sequencing input: CD8+ T cells from PBMCs. Every receptor here comes from a human donor in good health (CMV status not recorded). Some clones in this sample may be carry-over from other donors' samples.

This clonotype showed up just a few times. The chain has TRBV27 and TRBJ1-1, with TRBD1 matching 12 bases. With 5 bases clipped from V and 10 bases from J, the junction kept 2 bases outside the gene matches. Per the germline V gene, CDR1 is MNHEY and CDR2 is SMNVEV (reference sequence). This CDR3 has 12 residues. CDR3 protein: CASSAGQGAAFF. CDR3 DNA sequence: TGTGCCAGCAGTGCGGGACAGGGGGCAGCTTTCTTT.

This clonotype was observed a handful of times. This chain uses TRBV6-6 with TRBJ1-6; D gene unclear. The CDR3 runs to 11 residues. Germline assignment: CDR1 MNHNY and CDR2 SVGAGI (reference sequence). V lost 11 bases to trimming and J lost 7 bases, with 9 bases between them. CDR3: CACATNSPLHF. In DNA, the CDR3 is TGTGCCTGCGCCACCAATTCACCCCTCCACTTT.